This TCR beta chain appears in the sequencing data of a study of neurological immune-mediated disorders. Findings of the study overall: CDR3 amino acid sequences found in expanded clones were never shared across subjects, suggesting private repertoires in all groups. HTLV-1-associated myelopathy had the most TCR clonal expansion, and multiple sclerosis had the least, less than healthy controls.

This clonotype was counted at least ten times. The antigen remains undetermined. The making of cDNA relied on 5'RACE with 10-nucleotide random UMIs. One entry per CDR3 protein results from TCRdb running MiXCR on the 5' RACE reads. The table includes about 59,000 distinct CDR3 sequences, roughly 13% detected once. This CDR3 region has 14 residues. Germline CDR1 reads SGHAT; CDR2 reads FQNNGV. Trimming took 3 bases from V and 2 from J, leaving 10 bases between them. This sequence originates from a woman aged 60-70 years with HTLV-1-associated myelopathy (HAM/TSP). Sequencing was performed on PBMCs. The chain has TRBV11-2 and TRBJ2-5; D gene uncertain. CDR3 protein: CASSLSPAQETQYF. The CDR3 DNA reads as TGTGCCAGCAGCTTGTCTCCGGCACAAGAGACCCAGTACTTC.